One and the same sample provided the 4 T cell receptor beta chains below, sequenced in a study of blood T cells in healthy people across ages. With a J-beta primer mix and a sample-barcoded 5' primer, a second PCR ran 7 to 11 cycles. TCRdb re-analysed the 5' RACE reads in MiXCR, keeping a single row per CDR3 protein. Of 780,000 or so distinct CDR3 sequences listed, around three fifths are singletons. Sequenced sample: blood. These receptor sequences come from a man aged 40-49 years in good health.

Concerning this clonotype itself: At one end the junction does not follow the germline gene, possibly because of a read error. The genes are TRBV18 and TRBJ2-1; D perhaps matches TRBD1 (5 bases). Per the germline V gene, CDR1 is KGHSH and CDR2 is LQKENI. CDR3 size: 16 residues. CDR3 sequence (DNA): TGTGCCAGCTCGCCACCTGGGGCGGAGAAATACAATGAGCAGTTCTTC. It encodes CASSPPGAEKYNEQFF. The full variable domain, with the rest looked up from reference TRBV18 and TRBJ2-1, is NAGVMQNPRHLVRRRGQEARLRCSPMKGHSHVYWYRQLPEEGLKFMVYLQKENIIDESGMPKERFSAEFPKEGPSILRIQQVVRGDSAAYFCASSPPGAEKYNEQFFGPGTRLTVL.

CDR3 sequence reads: CSASRAPTHNQPQHF. The CDR3 DNA reads TGCAGTGCTAGTAGGGCACCGACACACAATCAGCCCCAGCATTTT. The chain employs TRBV20-1 and TRBJ1-5, with D hard to call. There are 15 residues in the CDR3. The germline CDR1 and CDR2 sequences are DFQATT and SNEGSKA (reference sequence). Trimming shortened V by 3 bases and J by 3 bases, and 15 bases separated the two germline ends.

In this sample, this clonotype turned up a few times. J is TRBJ2-1 and V is TRBV12-3 or TRBV12-4; D might be TRBD1 (5 bases). The CDR3 has 15 amino acids. V was pared by 6 bases and J by 3 bases, with 15 bases between. CDR3 sequence reads: CASRPRVSGYNEQFF. CDR3 nucleotides: TGTGCCAGCAGACCCAGGGTTTCAGGCTACAATGAGCAGTTCTTC.

This chain joins TRBV6-6 and TRBJ1-2; 9 bases fit TRBD1. Germline V lookup: CDR1 MNHNY, CDR2 SVGAGI (reference sequence). V was pared by 2 bases and J by 8 bases, with 15 bases of the junction left unmatched. The CDR3 runs to 17 residues. Here the CDR3 reads CASSYGTGKPSSIGYTF. DNA of the CDR3: TGTGCCAGCAGTTACGGGACAGGGAAACCATCTTCTATCGGCTACACCTTC.